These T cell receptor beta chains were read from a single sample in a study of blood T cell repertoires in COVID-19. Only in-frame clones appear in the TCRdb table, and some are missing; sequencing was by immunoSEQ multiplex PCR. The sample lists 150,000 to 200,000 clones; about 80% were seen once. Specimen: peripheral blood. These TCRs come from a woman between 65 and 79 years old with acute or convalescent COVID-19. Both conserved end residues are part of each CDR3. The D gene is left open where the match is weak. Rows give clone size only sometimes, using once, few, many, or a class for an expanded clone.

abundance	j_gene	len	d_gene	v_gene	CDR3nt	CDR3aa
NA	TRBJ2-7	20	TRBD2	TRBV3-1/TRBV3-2	TGTGCCAGCAGCCAAGATATCCCATTGGGGGGTTTGCGGGAGTACTACGAGCAGTACTTC	CASSQDIPLGGLREYYEQYF
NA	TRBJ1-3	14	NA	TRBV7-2	TGTGCCAGCAGCCCGGAGCAGCAACGAAACACCATATATTTT	CASSPEQQRNTIYF
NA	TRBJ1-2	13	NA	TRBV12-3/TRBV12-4	TGTGCCAGCGTTACAGGGACCCTCGGAGGCTACACCTTC	CASVTGTLGGYTF
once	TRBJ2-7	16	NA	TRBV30	TGTGCCTGGAGTGTAGCTGGGAGTGGGATCGGGTACGAGCAGTACTTC	CAWSVAGSGIGYEQYF
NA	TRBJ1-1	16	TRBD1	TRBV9	TGTGCCAGCAGCGCTGCACAGGGGGCTGTGGACACTGAAGCTTTCTTT	CASSAAQGAVDTEAFF
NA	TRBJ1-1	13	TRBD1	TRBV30	TGTGCCTGTGGGGGACAGGCGAACACTGAAGCTTTCTTT	CACGGQANTEAFF
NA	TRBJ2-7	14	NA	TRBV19	TGTGCCAGTCAATCCCGACAGGAGAACTACGAGCAGTACTTC	CASQSRQENYEQYF
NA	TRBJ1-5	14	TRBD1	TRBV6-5	TGTGCCAGCAGTCTTACAGGGGTTGGTCAGCCCCAGCATTTT	CASSLTGVGQPQHF
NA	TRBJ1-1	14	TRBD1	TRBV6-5	TGTGCCAGCACCCCCTCGACAGGGGGATATGAAGCTTTCTTT	CASTPSTGGYEAFF
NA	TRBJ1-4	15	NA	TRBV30	TGTGCCTGGAGTGTACAGGCAGGTCAAAATGAAAAACTGTTTTTT	CAWSVQAGQNEKLFF
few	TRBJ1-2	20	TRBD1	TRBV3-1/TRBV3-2	TGTGCCAGCAGCCCTTTCGACCGGTGGGACGCGGGACAGGGGTATTTTGGCTACACCTTC	CASSPFDRWDAGQGYFGYTF
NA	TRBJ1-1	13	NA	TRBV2	TGTGCCAGCAGCGTGACAGGAAACACTGAAGCTTTCTTT	CASSVTGNTEAFF
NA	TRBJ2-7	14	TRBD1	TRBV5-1	TGCGCCAGCAGCTTAGGACAGGGTCCCCGCGAGCAGTACTTC	CASSLGQGPREQYF
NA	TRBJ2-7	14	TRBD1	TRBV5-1	TGCGCCAGCAGGCTGGACAGGGGGCCCTCCGAGCAGTACTTC	CASRLDRGPSEQYF
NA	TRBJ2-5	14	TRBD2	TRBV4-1	TGCGCCAGCAGCACTCGGACTAGCCCAGAGACCCAGTACTTC	CASSTRTSPETQYF
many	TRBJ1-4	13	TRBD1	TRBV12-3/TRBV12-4	TGTGCCACCTCAGGGGGTTGGAATGAAAAACTGTTTTTT	CATSGGWNEKLFF
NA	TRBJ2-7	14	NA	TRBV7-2	TGTGCCAGCAGCTTAGCGGTAGCCTCCTACGAGCAGTACTTC	CASSLAVASYEQYF
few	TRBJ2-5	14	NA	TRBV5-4	TGTGCCAGCAGCTTGGAGGCAGGCCGGGAGACCCAGTACTTC	CASSLEAGRETQYF
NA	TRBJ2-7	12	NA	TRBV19	TGTGCCAGCCAGGGCTTAGGGTACGAGCAGTACTTC	CASQGLGYEQYF
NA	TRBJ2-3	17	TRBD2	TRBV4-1	TGCGCCAGCAGCCAAGGGGCCGGGACTAGCGTAGCAGATACGCAGTATTTT	CASSQGAGTSVADTQYF
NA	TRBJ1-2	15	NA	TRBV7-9	TGTGCCAGCAGCTTAGCATCAGGGGTGGGCTATGGCTACACCTTC	CASSLASGVGYGYTF
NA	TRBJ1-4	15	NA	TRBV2	TGTGCCAGCAGTGAATGGGGAGGGAGTAATGAAAAACTGTTTTTT	CASSEWGGSNEKLFF
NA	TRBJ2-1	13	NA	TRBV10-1	TGCGCCACCAGCCGAGGAAGAGGGAATGAGCAGTTCTTC	CATSRGRGNEQFF
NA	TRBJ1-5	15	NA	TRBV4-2	TGTGCCAGCAGCCAAGATGGACAGCGCAATCAGCCCCAGCATTTT	CASSQDGQRNQPQHF